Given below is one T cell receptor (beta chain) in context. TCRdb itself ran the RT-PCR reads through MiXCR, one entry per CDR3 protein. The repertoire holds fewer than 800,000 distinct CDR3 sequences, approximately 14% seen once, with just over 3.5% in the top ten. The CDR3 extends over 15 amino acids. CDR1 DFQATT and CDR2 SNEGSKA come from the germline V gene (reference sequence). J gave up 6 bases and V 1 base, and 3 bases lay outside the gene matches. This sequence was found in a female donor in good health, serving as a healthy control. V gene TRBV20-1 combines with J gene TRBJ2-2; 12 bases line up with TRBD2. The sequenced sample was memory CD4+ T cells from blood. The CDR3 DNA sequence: TGCAGTGCTAGAGGGCCTAGCGGGAGGGCCGGGGAGCTGTTTTTT. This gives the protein CSARGPSGRAGELFF.